This T cell receptor beta chain was sequenced in a study of cytomegalovirus exposure and HLA in healthy donors. Study-wide points: For TCR beta chains, V- and J-gene trimming was later linked to a missense DCLRE1C variant. Upon later analysis, HLA-associated TCR beta chains proved more clonally expanded than other, equally common chains.

Healthy donors of bone marrow made up the group. As to this clone: Its cognate antigen is unknown.

CDR3 size: 15 residues. V was cut by 2 bases and J by 2 bases, with 13 bases left in between. Germline V gene data show CDR1 as LNHDA and CDR2 as SQIVND (reference sequence). PCR employed 60 Vbeta and 13 Jbeta primers. Data came from immunoSEQ multiplex PCR; TCRdb stores just in-frame clones and leaves some out. Of 150,000 to 200,000 clones in the sample, over 60% are singletons; the top ten hold 0.85% to 1%. The sequence was obtained from a woman aged 50 to 60 in good health and CMV-seropositive. The gene calls are TRBV19 and TRBJ2-7; possibly TRBD2 for D (5 bases). The sample was PBMCs. The CDR3 protein is CASSILPSKAYEQYF. CDR3 DNA: TGTGCCAGTAGTATACTCCCTAGCAAAGCCTACGAGCAGTACTTC.